The entry below gives a single T cell receptor (beta chain) sequence along with its context. Its antigen is not identified. V was trimmed by 5 bases and J by 3 bases, leaving 23 bases between them. CDR3 length: 16 amino acids. Germline values: CDR1 DFQATT, CDR2 SNEGSKA (reference sequence). This entry comes from a study of identical twins. Study conclusions and caveats: Alpha sequences that were out-of-frame and twin-shared showed an excess of low generation probability.

TCRdb independently ran MiXCR on the 5' RACE reads; one entry per CDR3 protein. The sample lists about 730,000 distinct CDR3 sequences, approximately 21% occurring once. Separately, the same data were catalogued under a study of T cells expressing NK-cell markers. That report adds: Sorted CD3+CD56+NKG2C+, CD3+CD56+NKG2C- and CD3+CD56-NKG2C+ T cells supplied TCR beta repertoires. Dominant NKG2C+ clonotype frequencies of roughly 1.0-7.5% of CD8+ T cells were measured in about 6 donors.

This rearrangement joins TRBV20-1 to TRBJ2-7, with D tentatively TRBD1 (9 bases). The sequence was collected from a woman between 18 and 29 years old in good health. The sequenced material came from PBMCs. Here the CDR3 reads CSAPCYAGGQGYEQYF. For the CDR3, the DNA is TGCAGTGCTCCCTGCTACGCGGGGGGACAGGGCTACGAGCAGTACTTC.